Each of the 32 T cell receptor beta chains below was sequenced from the same sample in a study of blood T cell repertoires in COVID-19 (TCRdb year 2020). The library was prepared using the immunoSEQ multiplex PCR assay. TCRdb took this table from immuneACCESS and kept in-frame rearrangements with V and J called. Such tables lack part of the clones; where checked against another copy, unresolved V genes explain under half of the gap, and the rest is unexplained. This sample gives approximately 280,000 clones in total; around 90% of them show up just once. The ten largest clones add up to roughly 9% of the sample. Sequencing used peripheral blood. These receptors came from a young man with active or convalescent COVID-19.

V and J are TRBV6-5 and TRBJ1-2; 8 bases agree with TRBD1. CDR3 length: 14 amino acids. Germline CDR1 is MNHEY and CDR2 is SVGAGI. Trimming took 6 bases from V and 4 from J; bases not matched to a gene: 7. CDR3 loop: CASRAGGLGYGYTF. The CDR3 coding sequence is TGTGCCAGCAGAGCAGGGGGCTTGGGCTATGGCTACACCTTC.

The table lists this clone with a few counts. The J gene is TRBJ2-2, the V gene TRBV5-1; no definite D call. There are 15 residues in the CDR3. V was shortened by 0 bases and J by 6 bases, with 12 bases between the two germline ends. Germline lookup yields CDR1 SGHRS and CDR2 YFSETQ. CDR3 DNA: TGCGCCAGCAGCTTGGAGAGTAGTTTCGCCGGGGAGCTGTTTTTT. Translated: CASSLESSFAGELFF. Combining the CDR3 with reference TRBV5-1 and TRBJ2-2 gives the whole variable domain KAGVTQTPRYLIKTRGQQVTLSCSPISGHRSVSWYQQTPGQGLQFLFEYFSETQRNKGNFPGRFSGRQFSNSRSEMNVSTLELGDSALYLCASSLESSFAGELFFGEGSRLTVL.

V usage is TRBV7-2 and J usage is TRBJ1-2, with D possibly being TRBD1 (6 bases). The V gene lost 1 base and the J gene lost 2 bases, with 14 bases spanning the gap. The CDR3 length is 16 residues. The germline CDR1 and CDR2 sequences are SGHTA and FQGNSA. CDR3 in amino acids: CASSLEGAGANYGYTF. CDR3 in DNA: TGTGCCAGCAGCTTAGAGGGCGCGGGGGCGAACTATGGCTACACCTTC.

The V gene is TRBV13, the J gene TRBJ2-1, with 8 positions matching TRBD2. The germline V gene encodes CDR1 PRHDT and CDR2 FYEKMQ (reference sequence). V gave up 1 base and J gave up 9 bases; unmatched junction bases: 8. The CDR3 length is 15 residues. This CDR3 reads CASSLERGKGGEQFF. The CDR3 DNA follows: TGTGCCAGCAGCTTAGAGCGGGGGAAGGGGGGTGAGCAGTTCTTC. The complete variable domain, with remaining parts taken from reference TRBV13 and TRBJ2-1, reads AAGVIQSPRHLIKEKRETATLKCYPIPRHDTVYWYQQGPGQDPQFLISFYEKMQSDKGSIPDRFSAQQFSDYHSELNMSSLELGDSALYFCASSLERGKGGEQFFGPGTRLTVL.

V usage is TRBV19 and J usage is TRBJ1-5, with 8 bases matching TRBD1. CDR1 and CDR2 (germline): LNHDA, SQIVND (reference sequence). Trimming removed 5 bases from V and 5 bases from J; junction bases left unmatched: 17. The CDR3 has 18 amino acids. The CDR3 nucleotides are TGTGCCAGTAGTCCCGGACCCCTCAAGACAGGGGATGATCAGCCCCAGCATTTT. It codes for CASSPGPLKTGDDQPQHF.

V and J are TRBV2 and TRBJ2-3; 12 bases fit TRBD2. This CDR3 spans 15 amino acids. With V trimmed by 5 bases and J by 1 base, 1 base remained unmatched. Per the germline V gene, CDR1 is SNHLY and CDR2 is FYNNEI. The CDR3 here is CASSRLAGGTDTQYF. As DNA, the CDR3 is TGTGCCAGCAGTCGACTAGCGGGGGGCACAGATACGCAGTATTTT.

The CDR3: CASGLVLAGGEETQYF. CDR3 sequence (DNA): TGTGCTAGTGGTTTGGTACTAGCTGGGGGGGAAGAGACCCAGTACTTC. The rearrangement uses TRBV12-5 and TRBJ2-5, with 7 bases lining up with TRBD2. The germline V gene has CDR1 LGHNT and CDR2 FRNRAP. The CDR3 has 16 residues. J lost 3 bases, V lost 0 bases, and 7 bases had no gene match.

The chain employs TRBV7-2 and TRBJ2-7; TRBD1 is a possible D gene (6 bases). CDR1 and CDR2 from the germline V gene are SGHTA and FQGNSA. Trimming left V 3 bases short and J 5 bases short, with 14 bases between. The CDR3 runs to 14 residues. CDR3 sequence: CASSFWDRDNEQYF. DNA of the CDR3: TGTGCCAGCAGCTTTTGGGACCGGGACAACGAGCAGTACTTC. Full variable domain (outside the CDR3, taken from reference TRBV7-2 and TRBJ2-7): GAGVSQSPSNKVTEKGKDVELRCDPISGHTALYWYRQSLGQGLEFLIYFQGNSAPDKSGLPSDRFSAERTGGSVSTLTIQRTQQEDSAVYLCASSFWDRDNEQYFGPGTRLTVT.

The chain joins TRBV27 to TRBJ2-7; D unresolved. V was clipped by 5 bases and J by 4 bases, with 15 bases between them. Germline values: CDR1 MNHEY, CDR2 SMNVEV (reference sequence). The length of the CDR3 is 14 residues. CDR3 bases: TGTGCCAGCAGTCCTACCCTACCATCGTACGAGCAGTACTTC. Translation gives CASSPTLPSYEQYF.

The CDR3 reads CAISGGTGGSLNEQFF. Here the CDR3 DNA reads TGTGCCATCAGTGGGGGGACAGGGGGCAGCCTCAATGAGCAGTTCTTC. The chain recombines TRBV10-3 with TRBJ2-1; 12 positions match TRBD1. V was clipped by 4 bases and J by 6 bases; unmatched bases: 7. Germline V gene data show CDR1 as ENHRY and CDR2 as SYGVKD. This CDR3 is 16 amino acids long.

The chain employs TRBV27 and TRBJ1-2, with D perhaps matching TRBD1 (5 bases). Germline lookup yields CDR1 MNHEY and CDR2 SMNVEV (reference sequence). V was shortened by 4 bases and J by 8 bases, with 26 bases between the two germline ends. This CDR3 contains 17 residues. Here the CDR3 DNA reads TGTGCCAGCAGTTCCTCCGGGACCCCCGGTAGTCGGGGGGGCTACACCTTC. This codes for CASSSSGTPGSRGGYTF.

This clone was detected only once. The chain is built from TRBV9 and TRBJ2-5; maybe TRBD1 (5 bases). The CDR3 is 16 amino acids. The germline V gene has CDR1 SGDLS and CDR2 YYNGEE. Trimming stripped 0 bases from V and 5 bases from J, with 17 bases between. In DNA, the CDR3 is TGTGCCAGCAGCGTAGACGGAACAACAGGCAGGGAGACCCAGTACTTC. Amino acids: CASSVDGTTGRETQYF.

The chain employs TRBV19 and TRBJ1-3; D possibly corresponds to TRBD1 (6 bases). The CDR3 spans 16 residues. Germline lookup yields CDR1 LNHDA and CDR2 SQIVND (reference sequence). Trimming removed 5 bases from V and 2 bases from J, with 16 bases in between. DNA of the CDR3: TGTGCCAGTAGTCCCGACAGGTTGGGACCTGGAAACACCATATATTTT. Encoded protein: CASSPDRLGPGNTIYF.

The chain links TRBV25-1 to TRBJ2-3, with 9 nucleotides matching TRBD2. V gave up 6 bases and J gave up 4 bases; unmatched junction bases: 8. Per the germline V gene, CDR1 is MGHDK and CDR2 is SYGVNS. CDR3 size: 15 residues. As DNA, the CDR3 is TGTGCCAGCAGCAAACAGCGGGGGGCTTCAGATACGCAGTATTTT. Amino acids: CASSKQRGASDTQYF.

This sequence joins TRBV2 and TRBJ2-4; no definite D call. The CDR3 contains 14 residues. CDR1 and CDR2 (germline): SNHLY, FYNNEI. V gave up 3 bases and J gave up 2 bases, with 8 bases separating them. CDR3 in amino acids: CASSDRRTKNIQYF. CDR3 coding DNA: TGTGCCAGCAGTGATCGGCGGACCAAAAACATTCAGTACTTC.

V is TRBV7-2 and J is TRBJ2-3; 10 bases align to TRBD2. CDR3 size: 16 residues. J lost 5 bases, V lost 2 bases, and 7 bases had no gene match. The V gene's germline CDR1 is SGHTA and CDR2 FQGNSA. The CDR3: CASSLLAGGLRDTQYF. The CDR3 DNA is TGTGCCAGCAGCTTATTAGCGGGGGGCTTACGAGATACGCAGTATTTT. The whole variable domain, remainder taken from reference TRBV7-2 and TRBJ2-3, is GAGVSQSPSNKVTEKGKDVELRCDPISGHTALYWYRQSLGQGLEFLIYFQGNSAPDKSGLPSDRFSAERTGGSVSTLTIQRTQQEDSAVYLCASSLLAGGLRDTQYFGPGTRLTVL.

The chain is built from TRBV7-9 and TRBJ2-5; TRBD2 aligns across 7 bases. Germline lookup yields CDR1 SEHNR and CDR2 FQNEAQ (reference sequence). CDR3 length equals 14 residues. The J segment lost 5 bases and the V segment lost 0 bases, leaving 3 bases of the junction unmatched. The CDR3, as DNA: TGTGCCAGCAGCTTAGCAGGGCGGGAGGAGACCCAGTACTTC. This sequence encodes CASSLAGREETQYF. Full variable domain (remainder filled in from reference TRBV7-9 and TRBJ2-5): DTGVSQNPRHKITKRGQNVTFRCDPISEHNRLYWYRQTLGQGPEFLTYFQNEAQLEKSRLLSDRFSAERPKGSFSTLEIQRTEQGDSAMYLCASSLAGREETQYFGPGTRLLVL.

The V gene is TRBV5-4, the J gene TRBJ2-2; 9 positions match TRBD1. CDR3 length: 16 amino acids. J gave up 4 bases and V 4 bases, and 8 bases lay outside the gene matches. Germline V CDR1 and CDR2: SGHNT, YYREEE (reference sequence). The CDR3 sequence: CASSVGGQGVTGELFF. As DNA, the CDR3 is TGTGCCAGCAGCGTAGGGGGACAGGGAGTCACCGGGGAGCTGTTTTTT.

This rearrangement joins TRBV6-6 to TRBJ1-2, with D possibly TRBD1 on 5 matching bases. Germline loops: CDR1 MNHNY, CDR2 SVGAGI (reference sequence). Trimming took off 2 bases at V and 3 bases at J, with 13 bases between the two ends. The CDR3 sequence is 15 residues long. The CDR3 here is CASSYLYGGDYGYTF. The CDR3 coding sequence is TGTGCCAGCAGTTACCTTTACGGGGGAGACTATGGCTACACCTTC.

The V and J genes are TRBV19 and TRBJ1-1; D is uncertain. V lost 2 bases to trimming and J lost 11 bases, with 12 bases between them. This CDR3 region has 12 residues. The V gene's germline CDR1 is LNHDA and CDR2 SQIVND (reference sequence). DNA of the CDR3: TGTGCCAGTAGTATATGGTCGGGAAAGGCTTTCTTT. Translated: CASSIWSGKAFF.

The rearrangement links TRBV6-5 to TRBJ2-7, with 9 bases identical to TRBD1. J lost 5 bases, V lost 6 bases, and 11 bases had no gene match. Germline CDR1 reads MNHEY; CDR2 reads SVGAGI. The CDR3 extends over 15 amino acids. In nucleotides, the CDR3 is TGTGCCAGCAGCCTTAGGACAGGGGAGAGTAACGAGCAGTACTTC. Translation: CASSLRTGESNEQYF.

V and J are TRBV7-2 and TRBJ2-1, with 8 bases aligning to TRBD2. Per the germline V gene, CDR1 is SGHTA and CDR2 is FQGNSA. The CDR3 is made up of 14 amino acids. The V and J ends lost 1 base and 10 bases, in that order; junction bases with no gene match: 6. CDR3 DNA: TGTGCCAGCAGCTTAGACGGGGGGGCGGGAGAGCAGTTCTTC. This translates into CASSLDGGAGEQFF.

This chain joins TRBV3-1 (or the pseudogene TRBV3-2) and TRBJ1-2; weak D call: TRBD1 (5 bases). This CDR3 is built from 16 residues. The germline V gene has CDR1 LGHDT and CDR2 YNNKEL (reference sequence). V was pared by 1 base and J by 4 bases, with 16 bases between. The CDR3, as DNA: TGTGCCAGCAGCCAAGGACCGGCAGGGTTTAGCTATGGCTACACCTTC. Translation gives CASSQGPAGFSYGYTF.

In DNA form, the CDR3 reads TGTGCCAGCAGCCATCCGGGGAATAATTCACCCCTCCACTTT. Amino acids: CASSHPGNNSPLHF. V gene TRBV11-1 combines with J gene TRBJ1-6; no clear D. In germline, CDR1 is SGHAT, CDR2 FQDESV (reference sequence). Trimming removed 5 bases at V and 5 bases at J, with 10 bases between. The CDR3 consists of 14 residues.

J is TRBJ1-3 and V is TRBV20-1; perhaps TRBD1 as D (5 bases). Trimming took 3 bases from V and 2 from J, leaving 14 bases between them. CDR1 DFQATT and CDR2 SNEGSKA come from the germline V gene (reference sequence). This CDR3 is built from 15 residues. The CDR3 DNA sequence: TGCAGTGCTAGTCCGGGCGGAGGGGCTGGAAACACCATATATTTT. Amino acid sequence: CSASPGGGAGNTIYF.

The gene calls are TRBV5-1 and TRBJ2-4, with TRBD1 identical over 8 bases. The CDR3 consists of 13 residues. J lost 7 bases, V lost 3 bases, and 3 bases had no gene match. Germline V gene data show CDR1 as SGHRS and CDR2 as YFSETQ. CDR3 sequence reads: CASSWTGSNIQYF. The CDR3 nucleotides read TGCGCCAGCAGCTGGACAGGGTCGAACATTCAGTACTTC.

Of note for this clone: One junction end does not reproduce the germline sequence, and a read error may be involved. The genes are TRBV10-2 and TRBJ1-2, with a tentative D call TRBD1 (6 bases). Looked up from germline, CDR1 is WSHSY and CDR2 is SAAADI. This CDR3 has 16 residues. The CDR3 sequence: CASGELGLGGNYGYTF. DNA of the CDR3: TGCGCCAGCGGTGAGCTGGGGCTAGGGGGAAACTATGGCTACACCTTC.

V is TRBV5-8 and J is TRBJ2-7, with 8 bases lining up with TRBD2. The CDR3 has 15 amino acids. The germline CDR1 and CDR2 sequences are SGHTS and YDEGEE. Trimming at V came to 1 base and at J to 3 bases, leaving 6 bases not matched to a gene. CDR3 sequence: CASSLFAGGHYEQYF. CDR3 in DNA: TGTGCCAGCAGCTTGTTTGCGGGGGGACACTACGAGCAGTACTTC.

The V call is TRBV6-2 or TRBV6-3, the J call TRBJ1-4; maybe TRBD1 (5 bases). Germline V gives CDR1 MNHEY, CDR2 SVGEGT. Trimming took off 2 bases at V and 0 bases at J, with 7 bases between the two ends. The length of the CDR3 is 15 residues. CDR3 sequence reads: CASSYGAATNEKLFF. In DNA form, the CDR3 reads TGTGCCAGCAGTTACGGGGCAGCAACTAATGAAAAACTGTTTTTT.

The chain recombines TRBV9 with TRBJ1-2; 9 positions agree with TRBD1. The CDR3 contains 15 residues. Looked up from germline, CDR1 is SGDLS and CDR2 is YYNGEE. V shed 6 bases and J 7 bases; nucleotides not matched to a gene: 13. The CDR3 here is CASNAGTGTSGGYTF. CDR3 in DNA: TGTGCCAGCAACGCAGGGACAGGGACCTCGGGTGGCTACACCTTC.

V usage is TRBV3-1 (or the pseudogene TRBV3-2) and J usage is TRBJ2-3; 7 nucleotides align to TRBD1. Per germline, CDR1 LGHDT and CDR2 YNNKEL (reference sequence). This CDR3 has 14 amino acids. Trimming at V came to 6 bases and at J to 4 bases, leaving 7 bases not matched to a gene. The CDR3 loop reads CASRRQGLADTQYF. For the CDR3, the DNA is TGTGCCAGCAGGCGACAGGGTCTCGCAGATACGCAGTATTTT.

The chain employs TRBV2 and TRBJ1-4, with TRBD1 identical over 10 bases. J lost 4 bases, V lost 4 bases, and 0 bases had no gene match. Looked up from germline, CDR1 is SNHLY and CDR2 is FYNNEI. CDR3 length: 14 amino acids. The CDR3 sequence is CASSGTGGNEKLFF. The CDR3 DNA reads as TGTGCCAGCAGTGGGACAGGGGGTAATGAAAAACTGTTTTTT.